This TCR beta chain originates from a study of response to subunit inactivated influenza vaccine (dated by TCRdb to 2017 to 2018). Regarding the study in general: The study used deep quantitative T cell receptor repertoire profiling to track responses to a trivalent subunit inactivated influenza vaccine. What the study reported, not specific to this receptor: The authors proposed that each seasonal influenza vaccination may bring in only a limited number of new T cells.

The CDR3 starts with the cysteine, ends with the phenylalanine, and has 12 residues. Just the 36-base CDR3 DNA is kept, in frame starting at base 1. The junction carries 8 bases between V and J, which are trimmed by 0 bases and 6 bases respectively. CDR1 and CDR2 (DFQATT, SNEGSKA) derive from the germline V gene (reference sequence). Library creation used RT-PCR. The sequencing machine was an Illumina HiSeq 2500. TCRdb reran the public reads through fastp at Q25 and MiXCR, keeping productive beta chains. Each CDR3 protein appears once, grouped with its most common genes and DNA. The sample table records approximately 500,000 distinct CDR3 sequences; about 15% of these occur just once. The top ten constitute approximately 12% of the sample. This clonotype occurred a few times. No antigen is known for it. There are no base qualities to consult, and no much larger clone falls within one base.

The TCR sequence derives from a man aged 50 to 59 who received an inactivated influenza vaccine. Donor details come from another sample of the same person, matched by shared clones. This sample comprised PBMCs from blood, obtained 11 to 12 days after vaccination. The rearranged chain carries TRBV20-1 and TRBJ1-1; TRBD1 could be the D gene, as 5 bases match. The CDR3 region reads CSARDGGAEAFF. The DNA sequence reads TGCAGTGCTAGAGATGGGGGGGCTGAAGCTTTCTTT.